This TCR beta chain is drawn from a study of blood T cell repertoires in COVID-19 (dated by TCRdb to 2018 to 2021). Notes on the research overall: Samples covering the acute and convalescent phases of COVID-19 were provided by collaborators in the United States, Italy and Spain. Where available, HLA class I and class II types were taken from metadata supplied by the sample provider and were not determined by assay-based typing. The repertoires were released in a freely available public database intended as a resource for research on the immune response to SARS-CoV-2. Samples were obtained from the ongoing ImmuneRACE study (first 160 participants) and from about 1,300 subjects provided by 6 global collaborators. Nearly every sample came with metadata listing a de-identified subject ID, COVID-19 status, age in years and sex. Deeply sampled blood TCRbeta repertoires from subjects exposed to, actively infected with, or recovered from COVID-19 were included in the dataset. The material from the prospective study consisted of cDNA or gDNA derived from T cells, B-cell-depleted T cells, or PBMCs.

Here is what the overall study found, with its caveats: How much clinical and demographic metadata was included differed by source and by participant, and the metadata was provided uncurated.

The immunoSEQ Assay, a bias-controlled multiplex PCR, was used to amplify TCRbeta CDR3 regions from genomic DNA. Processing in the source paper ran as follows. Within the assay, amplification of reference gene primers was used to estimate how many nucleated cells each sample contained. To quantify the absolute abundance of each unique TCRbeta CDR3 rearrangement, sequence reads were collapsed and filtered. For each sample, productive Simpson clonality was calculated as the square root of Simpson's diversity index over productive rearrangements. Not all clones reach the TCRdb copy of this immuneACCESS table, which keeps in-frame sequences only. Checked studies attribute under half of the gap to unresolved V genes and leave the rest unexplained. That table is the source of V, J and clone size, and D and trimming were worked out from the DNA. Recorded for this sample are about 94,000 clones; approximately 83% of them occurred a single time. Of the sample, around 6.9% is held by the ten largest clones.

Each collaborating institution followed its own protocols to collect whole blood in K2EDTA tubes. Collaborator samples were shipped for TCRbeta analysis as frozen whole blood, isolated PBMCs, or DNA extracted from either sample type. In regard to this clone: What this receptor recognizes is not known. No quality values exist for individual bases; no much larger clone is one base distant.

From the cysteine through the phenylalanine, the CDR3 covers 15 amino acids. Only CDR3 DNA is held: 45 bases, read in frame from base 1. From V the trimming removes 0 bases and from J it removes 6 bases, while the gene matches leave 8 bases of the junction unaccounted for. CDR1 and CDR2 are read off the germline V gene as SGDLS and YYNGEE. The sequence came from a man in his fifties or sixties with acute or convalescent COVID-19. The V and J segments used are TRBV9 and TRBJ1-1; TRBD1 matches 7 bases in the middle. The sample was peripheral blood. Here is the DNA: TGTGCCAGCAGCGTAGATGCAGGGGGTCGGTCTGAAGCTTTCTTT. It is translated as CASSVDAGGRSEAFF.